This TCR beta chain was documented in a study of T cell changes during pregnancy in multiple sclerosis. Here immunoSEQ multiplex PCR was the method, and the copy in TCRdb shows in-frame clones only, minus some. The table includes approximately 47,000 clones, about 93% detected once. CDR1 and CDR2 (germline): MNHEY, SVGAGI. There are 13 residues in the CDR3. Trimming removed 6 bases at V and 1 base at J, with 10 bases between. The receptor was derived from a female donor with multiple sclerosis, enrolled in a pregnancy study. This chain connects TRBV6-5 to TRBJ2-7, with a weak D call TRBD1 (5 bases). Sequences were derived from CD4+ T cells from peripheral blood mononuclear cells, sampled in the first trimester of pregnancy. The CDR3 loop is CASRWGMSYEQYF. The DNA of the CDR3 is TGTGCCAGCAGGTGGGGCATGTCCTACGAGCAGTACTTC.